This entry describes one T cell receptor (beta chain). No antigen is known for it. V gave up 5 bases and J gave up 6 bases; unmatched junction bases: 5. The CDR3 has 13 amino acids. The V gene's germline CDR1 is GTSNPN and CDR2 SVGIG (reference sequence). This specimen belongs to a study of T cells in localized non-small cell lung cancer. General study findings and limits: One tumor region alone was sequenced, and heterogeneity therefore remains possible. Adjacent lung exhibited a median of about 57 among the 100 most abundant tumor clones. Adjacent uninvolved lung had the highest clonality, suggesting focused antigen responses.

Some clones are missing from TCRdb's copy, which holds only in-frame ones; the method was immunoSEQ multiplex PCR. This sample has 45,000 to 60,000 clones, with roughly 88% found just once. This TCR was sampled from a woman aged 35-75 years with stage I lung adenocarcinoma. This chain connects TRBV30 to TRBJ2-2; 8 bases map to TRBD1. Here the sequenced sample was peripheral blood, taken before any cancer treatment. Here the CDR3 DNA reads TGTGCCTGGGACAGGGGATGGGCCGGGGAGCTGTTTTTT. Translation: CAWDRGWAGELFF.